This T cell receptor beta chain appears in the sequencing data of a study of T cell changes during pregnancy in multiple sclerosis. CDR3 length: 13 residues. Trimming left V 5 bases short and J 6 bases short, with 14 bases between. Germline values: CDR1 SGHRS, CDR2 YFSETQ. Sequencing was performed with immunoSEQ multiplex PCR; in TCRdb, only in-frame clones are kept and a portion is missing. The table has more than 45,000 clones, approximately 94% seen once; the top ten hold less than 0.65%. This TCR derives from a female donor with multiple sclerosis, enrolled in a pregnancy study. The source was CD4+ T cells from peripheral blood mononuclear cells, collected in the second trimester of pregnancy. J is TRBJ1-2 and V is TRBV5-1; D is unresolved. CDR3 in amino acids: CASRIEQLDGYTF. In DNA form, the CDR3 reads TGCGCCAGCAGAATCGAACAGCTTGATGGCTACACCTTC.